The rows below give T cell receptor beta chains drawn from one sample of a study of T cell responses to AZD1222 COVID-19 vaccine. TCRdb keeps only in-frame clones here, not all; method: immunoSEQ multiplex PCR. This sample yields approximately 120,000 clones, of which 90% are seen a single time; more than 6% belongs to the top ten. Sequencing was performed on peripheral blood, taken on day 0 of AZD1222 vaccination. Every receptor here comes from an adult in good health. Each CDR3 is given with its conserved first and last residue. A D gene is named only where the DNA matches it firmly. Clone size, where shown, is once, few, many, or a class for clones that have expanded.

once | . | TRBJ1-6 | TRBV5-1 | TGCGCCAGCAGCTTGGTGCCAGGGGTACCTTCACCCCTCCACTTT | CASSLVPGVPSPLHF
. | TRBD1 | TRBJ1-5 | TRBV12-3/TRBV12-4 | TGTGCCAGCAGCTCGACAGGGAATCAGCCCCAGCATTTT | CASSSTGNQPQHF
. | TRBD1 | TRBJ2-5 | TRBV19 | TGTGCCAGTAGTATAGATGGGGCAGGGACAGGGACCCAGTACTTC | CASSIDGAGTGTQYF
. | TRBD1 | TRBJ2-5 | TRBV7-2 | TGTGCCAGCAGCAAGGGAGGCCCAGGGGGCCCGGAGACCCAGTACTTC | CASSKGGPGGPETQYF
. | . | TRBJ2-7 | TRBV10-3 | TGTGCCATCCGAGTCCAATCAGGGGACCACGAGCAGTACTTC | CAIRVQSGDHEQYF
. | TRBD2 | TRBJ2-7 | TRBV6-5 | TGTGCCAGCAGCCCCCTACTAGCGGGAGTCAACGAGCAGTACTTC | CASSPLLAGVNEQYF
. | TRBD2 | TRBJ2-7 | TRBV4-2 | TGTGCCAGCAGCCGCCAATCACTAGCGGGGGACGAGCAGTACTTC | CASSRQSLAGDEQYF
. | . | TRBJ1-1 | TRBV5-6 | TGTGCCAGCAGCTTGGGGTCCACTGAAGCTTTCTTT | CASSLGSTEAFF
. | . | TRBJ1-1 | TRBV5-4 | TGTGCCAGCAGCCAACCCCGACTGAACACTGAAGCTTTCTTT | CASSQPRLNTEAFF
. | . | TRBJ2-6 | TRBV5-6 | TGTGCCAGCAGCGCGACAGGTTCCGGGGGCGGGGCCAACGTCCTGACTTTC | CASSATGSGGGANVLTF
. | . | TRBJ1-1 | TRBV5-4 | TGTGCCAGCAGCCTGGCGGGGGAATGGAACACTGAAGCTTTCTTT | CASSLAGEWNTEAFF
. | . | TRBJ2-2 | TRBV5-4 | TGTGCCAGCAGCTTGCAGTCATTGAACACCGGGGAGCTGTTTTTT | CASSLQSLNTGELFF
. | TRBD1 | TRBJ2-7 | TRBV19 | TGTGCCAGTAGCACAGGACAGGTGCGTCACGAGCAGTACTTC | CASSTGQVRHEQYF
few | . | TRBJ2-7 | TRBV15 | TGTGCCACCAGCAGGGGCACTTACTACGAGCAGTACTTC | CATSRGTYYEQYF
. | TRBD1 | TRBJ1-5 | TRBV30 | TGTGCCAGTCGAACAGGGGGGGACAATCAGCCCCAGCATTTT | CASRTGGDNQPQHF
. | . | TRBJ1-5 | TRBV28 | TGTGCCAGCACCCCCCCTCCGGGGGCTAGTCAGCCCCAGCATTTT | CASTPPPGASQPQHF
. | . | TRBJ2-1 | TRBV7-2 | TGTGCCAGCAGCTTTCTGGGGGGGGCAACCTACAATGAGCAGTTCTTC | CASSFLGGATYNEQFF
. | TRBD1 | TRBJ2-7 | TRBV5-1 | TGCGCCAGCGGACGACAGGGGATTCGGCACGAGCAGTACTTC | CASGRQGIRHEQYF
. | . | TRBJ2-7 | TRBV30 | TGTGCCTGGAGTGATGTCAGTACGTTCGAGCAGTACTTC | CAWSDVSTFEQYF
. | TRBD1 | TRBJ2-3 | TRBV5-1 | TGCGCCAGCAGCCTGACAGGGCTAAGCGCAGATACGCAGTATTTT | CASSLTGLSADTQYF
. | . | TRBJ2-6 | TRBV27 | TGTGCCAGCAGTTTCTCCCTTCAGACGTCGAACAGGGCTGGGGCCAACGTCCTGACTTTC | CASSFSLQTSNRAGANVLTF
. | TRBD2 | TRBJ2-3 | TRBV19 | TGTGCCAGTAAAGCGCTAGCGGGAGCGCAGTATTTT | CASKALAGAQYF
. | . | TRBJ2-7 | TRBV11-3 | TGTGCCAGCAGCCCGACCGGGTCCCTCGAGCAGTACTTC | CASSPTGSLEQYF
. | . | TRBJ1-5 | TRBV6-4 | TGTGCCAGCAGAGGGACGTTGAGCAATCAGCCCCAGCATTTT | CASRGTLSNQPQHF
few | TRBD1 | TRBJ2-7 | TRBV25-1 | TGTGCCAGCAGTGACGGGACAGGGTCCTACGAGCAGTACTTC | CASSDGTGSYEQYF
. | . | TRBJ2-2 | TRBV7-8 | TGTGCCAGCCACTTACAGGAAAACACCGGGGAGCTGTTTTTT | CASHLQENTGELFF
. | TRBD2 | TRBJ2-7 | TRBV7-2 | TGTGCCAGCAGCCCTAGGACTAGCCATTCCTACGAGCAGTACTTC | CASSPRTSHSYEQYF
. | . | TRBJ1-3 | TRBV4-1 | TGCGCCAGCAGCCAAGTCATCGCAGGGTCGGCTGGAAACACCATATATTTT | CASSQVIAGSAGNTIYF
. | . | TRBJ2-7 | TRBV28 | TGTGCCAGCAGCTATCAGGGTGAGAGTTACGAGCAGTACTTC | CASSYQGESYEQYF
. | . | TRBJ1-5 | TRBV6-1 | TGTGCCAGCAGTGAGGCGCAAGGGCAGCCCCAGCATTTT | CASSEAQGQPQHF
. | . | TRBJ2-1 | TRBV5-8 | TGTGCCAGCAGCCGAGCGGGCTACTCCTACAATGAGCAGTTCTTC | CASSRAGYSYNEQFF
. | . | TRBJ1-5 | TRBV10-1 | TGCGCCAGCAGTGATATGGGAAGTCAGCCCCAGCATTTT | CASSDMGSQPQHF
. | . | TRBJ1-3 | TRBV2 | TGTGCCAGCAGTGGGCTGGACGGCTCTGGAAACACCATATATTTT | CASSGLDGSGNTIYF
. | . | TRBJ2-1 | TRBV3-1/TRBV3-2 | TGTGCCAGCAGCCAGTTCAATGAGCAGTTCTTC | CASSQFNEQFF
. | . | TRBJ1-6 | TRBV5-1 | TGCGCCAGCAGCTCGAATAATTCACCCCTCCACTTT | CASSSNNSPLHF
. | . | TRBJ2-7 | TRBV11-2 | TGTGCCAGCAGCCTTGTAGAGGCGGGCAGCCATATCTTTTACGAGCAGTACTTC | CASSLVEAGSHIFYEQYF
. | TRBD1 | TRBJ1-6 | TRBV5-4 | TGTGCCAGCAGCACCCGGGACAGGGAGGGATCACCCCTCCACTTT | CASSTRDREGSPLHF
once | . | TRBJ2-5 | TRBV5-1 | TGCGCCAGCAGCTTAGGGGTGCAAGAGACCCAGTACTTC | CASSLGVQETQYF
. | TRBD2 | TRBJ2-7 | TRBV5-5 | TGTGCCAGCAGCTTGGAGCCAGCGGGAGATGGGGAGCAGTACTTC | CASSLEPAGDGEQYF
. | TRBD1 | TRBJ2-5 | TRBV7-9 | TGTGCCAGCAGCTATCCGGGACAGGGGGCGGGCGAGACCCAGTACTTC | CASSYPGQGAGETQYF
once | TRBD1 | TRBJ1-5 | TRBV27 | TGTGCCAGCAGTTTACAGGGGGCGGGGCAGCCCCAGCATTTT | CASSLQGAGQPQHF
. | TRBD1 | TRBJ1-2 | TRBV5-1 | TGCGCCAGCAGCTTGTATTTACAGGGGTTTGGCTACACCTTC | CASSLYLQGFGYTF
. | TRBD2 | TRBJ2-7 | TRBV5-6 | TGTGCCAGCAGCTTTAATCCTAGCGGGACCGAGCAGTACTTC | CASSFNPSGTEQYF
. | . | TRBJ1-1 | TRBV6-6 | TGTGCCAGCGCGGACGACAGCCGTGCTGAAGCTTTCTTT | CASADDSRAEAFF
. | TRBD1 | TRBJ1-1 | TRBV5-4 | TGTGCCAGCAGCTCCCCGACAGGGGCGGTGAACACTGAAGCTTTCTTT | CASSSPTGAVNTEAFF
. | . | TRBJ2-7 | TRBV11-2 | TGTGCCAGCAGCTTTAGCGGAGGAAGTTCCTACGAGCAGTACTTC | CASSFSGGSSYEQYF
once | TRBD1 | TRBJ2-4 | TRBV3-1/TRBV3-2 | TGTGCCAGCAGCCCCCAGGGGGTCGACTGGGAAAACATTCAGTACTTC | CASSPQGVDWENIQYF
. | . | TRBJ1-1 | TRBV4-1 | TGCGCCAGCACCACGGGGGGTCCCACTGAAGCTTTCTTT | CASTTGGPTEAFF
. | . | TRBJ1-1 | TRBV10-3 | TGTGCCTCCAGAGGGATGGGTAACACTGAAGCTTTCTTT | CASRGMGNTEAFF
. | . | TRBJ1-5 | TRBV14 | TGTGCCAGCAGCCAAGAGGGGGGGCTGGGAAATCAGCCCCAGCATTTT | CASSQEGGLGNQPQHF
. | TRBD1 | TRBJ1-5 | TRBV19 | TGTGCCGGAGGGGTTGGCAGGGGGCCGGGTCAGCCCCAGCATTTT | CAGGVGRGPGQPQHF
. | TRBD1 | TRBJ2-7 | TRBV18 | TGTGCCAGCTCACCACAGGCAGGGGGATCCTACGAGCAGTACTTC | CASSPQAGGSYEQYF